Shown below are 25 T cell receptor beta chains from a single sample sequenced in a study of CD8 T cells in Susac syndrome. With random hexamers, reverse transcription was performed on about 0.45 to 1 ug of RNA. In TCRdb, the immunoSEQ multiplex PCR reads were re-called with MiXCR into one record per CDR3 protein. This sample has 120,000 to 150,000 distinct CDR3 sequences; more than 90% occur once, and the top ten carry approximately 0.08%. Sequencing was done on a sample of CD4+ T cells from PBMCs. These receptors were taken from a human donor with Susac syndrome.

This sequence joins TRBV2 and TRBJ1-1; D remains ambiguous. The CDR3 totals 11 residues. V lost 6 bases and J lost 5, with 7 bases in between. Germline loops: CDR1 SNHLY, CDR2 FYNNEI. This CDR3 is CASRRQTEAFF. CDR3 bases: TGTGCCAGCAGGAGACAAACTGAAGCTTTCTTT. The variable domain in full, with the rest retrieved from reference TRBV2 and TRBJ1-1, is EPEVTQTPSHQVTQMGQEVILRCVPISNHLYFYWYRQILGQKVEFLVSFYNNEISEKSEIFDDQFSVERPDGSNFTLKIRSTKLEDSAMYFCASRRQTEAFFGQGTRLTVV.

V is TRBV28 and J is TRBJ1-4, with TRBD1 as a possible D gene (6 bases). The CDR3 extends over 15 amino acids. Germline V CDR1 and CDR2: MDHEN, SYDVKM. V was trimmed by 6 bases and J by 6 bases, leaving 17 bases between them. The CDR3 is CASRPTGSGDEKLFF. DNA of the CDR3: TGTGCCAGCAGACCCACAGGGAGTGGGGATGAAAAACTGTTTTTT.

The chain has TRBV29-1 and TRBJ1-1; 7 nucleotides agree with TRBD1. Germline V gene sequence: CDR1 SQVTM, CDR2 ANQGSEA. The CDR3 has 12 amino acids. V lost 6 bases and J lost 4; bases outside the gene matches: 5. This CDR3 is CSVRQGSTEAFF. In DNA, the CDR3 is TGCAGCGTGCGACAGGGATCCACTGAAGCTTTCTTT.

V usage is TRBV7-8 and J usage is TRBJ1-1; no firm D call. The V gene lost 5 bases and the J gene lost 4 bases, with 20 bases spanning the gap. The CDR3 totals 16 residues. Germline CDR1 is SGHVS and CDR2 is FQNEAQ. The CDR3 bases are TGTGCCAGCAGCACGAGACCCGGTCGAGGAGGCACTGAAGCTTTCTTT. This translates into CASSTRPGRGGTEAFF.

The genes are TRBV12-3 or TRBV12-4 and TRBJ2-4; D ambiguous. CDR3 length: 12 residues. Trimming pared 8 bases from V and 1 base from J, leaving 6 bases between. DNA for the CDR3: TGTGCCAGCTCCGGCGCCAAAAACATTCAGTACTTC. This gives the protein CASSGAKNIQYF.

The chain recombines TRBV4-2 with TRBJ2-5, with TRBD2 matching over 7 bases. The CDR3 length is 12 residues. CDR1 and CDR2 from the germline V gene are LGHNA and YNFKEQ. V lost 3 bases and J lost 5; bases outside the gene matches: 0. The CDR3 loop reads CASSHSGETQYF. The CDR3 nucleotides are TGTGCCAGCAGCCATAGCGGGGAGACCCAGTACTTC.

This chain links TRBV20-1 with TRBJ2-5, with no clear D. V lost 3 bases to trimming and J lost 1 base, with 12 bases between them. The CDR3 is 14 residues long. The germline V gene has CDR1 DFQATT and CDR2 SNEGSKA (reference sequence). The CDR3 DNA reads as TGCAGTGCTAGTATATTAGGTCCCCAAGAGACCCAGTACTTC. This codes for CSASILGPQETQYF.

The rearrangement joins TRBV3-1 to TRBJ1-1; the D gene is possibly TRBD1 (6 bases). Trimming stripped 3 bases from V and 4 bases from J, with 12 bases between. This CDR3 is 14 amino acids long. Germline CDR1 reads LGHDT; CDR2 reads YNNKEL (reference sequence). The CDR3 sequence is CASSHSQGATEAFF. Written as DNA, the CDR3 is TGTGCCAGCAGCCATTCACAGGGAGCCACTGAAGCTTTCTTT. Supplemented by reference TRBV3-1 and TRBJ1-1, the full variable domain reads DTAVSQTPKYLVTQMGNDKSIKCEQNLGHDTMYWYKQDSKKFLKIMFSYNNKELIINETVPNRFSPKSPDKAHLNLHINSLELGDSAVYFCASSHSQGATEAFFGQGTRLTVV.

The gene calls are TRBV9 and TRBJ2-3; 10 bases are shared with TRBD2. V lost 4 bases to trimming and J lost 1 base; unmatched junction nucleotides: 3. The CDR3 length is 15 residues. Germline CDR1 and CDR2: SGDLS and YYNGEE. CDR3 protein: CASSQAGGGTDTQYF. The CDR3 DNA is TGTGCCAGCAGCCAAGCGGGAGGGGGCACAGATACGCAGTATTTT.

This clonotype came up once. The chain uses TRBV12-3 or TRBV12-4 and TRBJ2-7; D gene unclear. The CDR3 consists of 11 residues. V was pared by 3 bases and J by 11 bases, with 11 bases between. This CDR3 is CASSFPRSEYF. The CDR3, as DNA: TGTGCCAGCAGTTTCCCTCGTTCGGAGTACTTC.

V gene TRBV2 combines with J gene TRBJ1-6; D may be TRBD1 (6 bases). This CDR3 comprises 14 residues. CDR1 is SNHLY and CDR2 is FYNNEI in the germline V gene. Trimming removed 7 bases from V and 5 bases from J, with 12 bases in between. CDR3 DNA: TGTGCCAGCACTAAGGACAGAGATAATTCACCCCTCCACTTT. Translated, it gives CASTKDRDNSPLHF.

The V gene is TRBV15, the J gene TRBJ2-4, with a weak D call TRBD2 (7 bases). Germline V gives CDR1 LNHNV, CDR2 YYDKDF (reference sequence). CDR3 length: 15 amino acids. V lost 2 bases, J lost 8 bases, and 16 bases lay in between. The chain's CDR3 is CATSRSQGREDIQYF. CDR3 sequence (DNA): TGTGCCACCAGCAGATCCCAGGGGAGGGAGGACATTCAGTACTTC.

In this sample, this clonotype turned up once. CDR3 region: CASSETPQPLVDGYTF. The CDR3 nucleotides read TGTGCCAGCAGTGAAACCCCGCAGCCTTTAGTTGATGGCTACACCTTC. The genes are TRBV25-1 and TRBJ1-2; D gene unclear. The CDR3 contains 16 residues. Germline-derived CDR1 and CDR2 are MGHDK and SYGVNS. Trimming shortened V by 2 bases and J by 6 bases, and 19 bases separated the two germline ends.

This clonotype was recorded only once. The chain employs TRBV3-1 and TRBJ2-5; no clear D gene. The CDR3 extends over 15 amino acids. Germline V gene lookup returns CDR1 LGHDT and CDR2 YNNKEL (reference sequence). V lost 0 bases, J lost 1 base, and 9 bases lay in between. CDR3 coding DNA: TGTGCCAGCAGCCAAGAGGGTCGCCCCCAAGAGACCCAGTACTTC. Amino acids: CASSQEGRPQETQYF.

The J gene is TRBJ2-7, the V gene TRBV7-3; weak D call: TRBD2 (6 bases). The V gene's germline CDR1 is SGHTA and CDR2 FQGTGA. The CDR3 spans 15 residues. V was clipped by 5 bases and J by 2 bases, with 16 bases between them. The CDR3 sequence: CASSPSPGDAYEQYF. CDR3 DNA sequence: TGTGCCAGCAGCCCCAGCCCGGGGGACGCCTACGAGCAGTACTTC.

The rearrangement links TRBV5-1 to TRBJ2-1, with a tentative D call TRBD2 (5 bases). With 5 bases removed from V and 1 base from J, the gap between germline ends came to 19 bases. CDR3 size: 17 residues. Germline CDR1 SGHRS, CDR2 YFSETQ. CDR3 coding DNA: TGCGCCAGCAGTCCCTCCGGGGTGGGATGGTCCTACAATGAGCAGTTCTTC. Its translation: CASSPSGVGWSYNEQFF.

The chain employs TRBV28 and TRBJ2-1; 7 nucleotides agree with TRBD2. The J segment lost 9 bases and the V segment lost 6 bases, leaving 8 bases of the junction unmatched. The CDR3 covers 13 residues. Germline V gene sequence: CDR1 MDHEN, CDR2 SYDVKM. The CDR3: CASSRAAGIEQFF. The CDR3 DNA reads TGTGCCAGCAGCCGCGCAGCGGGAATTGAGCAGTTCTTC.

The chain recombines TRBV28 with TRBJ2-7; TRBD2 matches at 7 bases. This CDR3 contains 15 residues. Germline V gene sequence: CDR1 MDHEN, CDR2 SYDVKM. V lost 2 bases and J lost 2; bases outside the gene matches: 6. This CDR3 is CASSLKGGVTYEQYF. In DNA form, the CDR3 reads TGTGCCAGCAGTTTAAAGGGAGGGGTCACCTACGAGCAGTACTTC.

The chain is built from TRBV20-1 and TRBJ2-2, with D perhaps TRBD1 (6 bases). Trimming took 6 bases from V and 7 from J, leaving 15 bases between them. The CDR3 sequence is 13 residues long. CDR1 DFQATT and CDR2 SNEGSKA come from the germline V gene (reference sequence). CDR3 DNA sequence: TGCAGTGCCCGACAGGTTTCTGGCGGGGAGCTGTTTTTT. This encodes CSARQVSGGELFF.

CDR3 coding DNA: TGCAGTGCGAACAAGAGAGCGGGGCGAGAAGAGACCCAGTACTTC. Amino acids: CSANKRAGREETQYF. The chain has TRBV20-1 and TRBJ2-5; 7 positions agree with TRBD2. Germline V lookup: CDR1 DFQATT, CDR2 SNEGSKA (reference sequence). V gave up 6 bases and J gave up 3 bases; unmatched junction bases: 13. The CDR3 has 15 amino acids.

V and J are TRBV6-6 and TRBJ2-7; TRBD1 matches at 7 bases. The CDR3 runs to 16 residues. From germline, CDR1 is MNHNY and CDR2 SVGAGI (reference sequence). Unmatched junction bases numbered 5, after V lost 0 bases and J lost 0 bases. CDR3 residues: CASSYSDRYSSYEQYF. Here the CDR3 DNA reads TGTGCCAGCAGTTACTCGGACAGGTACTCCTCCTACGAGCAGTACTTC.

The chain couples TRBV11-2 to TRBJ2-2, with 8 bases identical to TRBD2. The ends lost 7 bases at V and 8 bases at J; junction bases unmatched: 9. The CDR3 is made up of 14 amino acids. Germline loops: CDR1 SGHAT, CDR2 FQNNGV. CDR3 coding DNA: TGTGCCAGCAACCGAATAGCGGGGAAAGGGGAGCTGTTTTTT. Protein sequence: CASNRIAGKGELFF.

The rearrangement links TRBV25-1 to TRBJ1-1, with D unresolved. The V gene lost 2 bases and the J gene lost 0 bases, with 4 bases spanning the gap. The CDR3 spans 13 residues. Germline V gene sequence: CDR1 MGHDK, CDR2 SYGVNS. CDR3 in DNA: TGTGCCAGCAGTGAAAATCTGAACACTGAAGCTTTCTTT. Its protein product is CASSENLNTEAFF.

The chain carries TRBV3-1 and TRBJ2-7; D uncertain. The CDR3 is made up of 14 amino acids. Looked up from germline, CDR1 is LGHDT and CDR2 is YNNKEL (reference sequence). Trimming left V 2 bases short and J 9 bases short, with 17 bases between. The DNA of the CDR3 is TGTGCCAGCAGCCAACGACAAGGTCTCGGTAGGCAGTACTTC. Its translation is CASSQRQGLGRQYF.

This chain links TRBV7-9 with TRBJ2-1, with D unresolved. From germline, CDR1 is SEHNR and CDR2 FQNEAQ (reference sequence). V was shortened by 6 bases and J by 0 bases, with 9 bases between the two germline ends. The CDR3 has 14 amino acids. The DNA for the CDR3 is TGTGCCAGCAGTCAAAGTAGCTCCTACAATGAGCAGTTCTTC. Protein product: CASSQSSSYNEQFF. Using reference TRBV7-9 and TRBJ2-1 for the parts outside the CDR3, the full variable domain is DTGVSQNPRHKITKRGQNVTFRCDPISEHNRLYWYRQTLGQGPEFLTYFQNEAQLEKSRLLSDRFSAERPKGSFSTLEIQRTEQGDSAMYLCASSQSSSYNEQFFGPGTRLTVL.